Listed below are T cell receptor beta chains from one sample, sequenced in a study of blood T cell repertoires in COVID-19. TCRdb keeps only in-frame clones here, not all; method: immunoSEQ multiplex PCR. The table lists approximately 88,000 clones, more than 75% of them singletons, with more than 12% in the top ten. The specimen sequenced was peripheral blood. Every receptor here comes from a woman aged 70-85 years with acute or convalescent COVID-19. Each CDR3 is given with its conserved first and last residue. Rows give clone size only sometimes, using once, few, many, or a class for an expanded clone.

cdr3_length v_call clone_size cdr3_aa
15 TRBV11-2 - CASSSRQGALYGYTF
16 TRBV5-1 once CASSSVGLSSYNEQFF
14 TRBV25-1 - CASSDGQGNYGYTF
15 TRBV18 - CASSPGTGRAKKLFF
14 TRBV6-5 few CASSLGQLAETQYF
16 TRBV2 - CASSTGGGGLGDEQFF
14 TRBV14 - CASSPTSGAGTQYF
14 TRBV7-9 - CASSFRTAREKLFF
11 TRBV29-1 few CSSYGNYGYTF
16 TRBV15 - CATSREDTYTMQTQYF
15 TRBV10-1 - CASPRDRGLGNTIYF
15 TRBV6-1 - CASSEDRGGTDTQYF
16 TRBV28 - CASSFPQGYSNSPLHF
14 TRBV3-1/TRBV3-2 - CASSQVDRNYGYTF
17 TRBV11-3 - CASSLGGNGGRHNEQFF
14 TRBV28 once CASGQGQGNQPQHF
14 TRBV5-1 - CASSSLTASTEAFF
15 TRBV11-2 - CASSLDRVSYNEQFF
15 TRBV3-1/TRBV3-2 - CASSQVAGEHNEQFF
14 TRBV6-1 once CASSDSGRENTIYF
13 TRBV6-6 few CASRQGYNSPLHF
12 TRBV10-3 - CAARGSNQPQHF
13 TRBV5-1 - CASSLRGGVEAFF
12 TRBV30 - CALTGGREKLFF
17 TRBV3-1/TRBV3-2 - CASSLRTSGVKNNEQFF
13 TRBV18 once CASSPAMSYEQFF
16 TRBV9 - CASSGSAGSSNSPLHF
16 TRBV5-4 - CASSLDRTGRRETQYF
16 TRBV11-3 - CASSPAGNRVPDTQYF
15 TRBV25-1 - CASSDPSGGGTEAFF
16 TRBV4-2 few CASSQVEAGLLGTQYF
13 TRBV19 - CASSQDREGIQYF
16 TRBV5-6 - CASSLAETAGWAEAFF
18 TRBV29-1 - CSVDSRPYLAGIRDEQFF
13 TRBV7-9 - CASSKTQGWNYTF
14 TRBV7-9 - CASSTDRGRPEAFF
14 TRBV9 - CASSVRGENSPLHF
14 TRBV3-1/TRBV3-2 - CASSQPLGADTQYF
15 TRBV19 - CASSIPGLSTGELFF
15 TRBV5-8 - CASSPGLAGQETQYF
15 TRBV7-2 - CASSFTPSSGNTIYF
20 TRBV11-3 - CASSLGWGGGAPSDRNEQFF
15 TRBV19 few CASSSPQGAVTEAFF
14 TRBV6-5 - CASSSGTGLETQYF
16 TRBV5-4 - CASSPRTSGGLNEQFF
15 TRBV19 - CASSGGLGWGTEAFF
16 TRBV5-1 - CASSWKGTGDNSPLHF
13 TRBV3-1/TRBV3-2 - CASSQSAGNEQFF
14 TRBV6-5 - CASTVRRGYTEAFF